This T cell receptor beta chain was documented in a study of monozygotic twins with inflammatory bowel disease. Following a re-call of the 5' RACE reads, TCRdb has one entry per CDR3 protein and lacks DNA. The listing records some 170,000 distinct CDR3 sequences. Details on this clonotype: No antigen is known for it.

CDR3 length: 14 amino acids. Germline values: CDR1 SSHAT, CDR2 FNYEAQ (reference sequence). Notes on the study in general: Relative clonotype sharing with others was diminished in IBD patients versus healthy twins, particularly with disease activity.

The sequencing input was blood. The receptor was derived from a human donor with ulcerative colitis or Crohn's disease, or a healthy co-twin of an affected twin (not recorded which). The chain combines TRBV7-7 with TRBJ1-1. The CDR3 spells CASSPLDGNTEAFF.